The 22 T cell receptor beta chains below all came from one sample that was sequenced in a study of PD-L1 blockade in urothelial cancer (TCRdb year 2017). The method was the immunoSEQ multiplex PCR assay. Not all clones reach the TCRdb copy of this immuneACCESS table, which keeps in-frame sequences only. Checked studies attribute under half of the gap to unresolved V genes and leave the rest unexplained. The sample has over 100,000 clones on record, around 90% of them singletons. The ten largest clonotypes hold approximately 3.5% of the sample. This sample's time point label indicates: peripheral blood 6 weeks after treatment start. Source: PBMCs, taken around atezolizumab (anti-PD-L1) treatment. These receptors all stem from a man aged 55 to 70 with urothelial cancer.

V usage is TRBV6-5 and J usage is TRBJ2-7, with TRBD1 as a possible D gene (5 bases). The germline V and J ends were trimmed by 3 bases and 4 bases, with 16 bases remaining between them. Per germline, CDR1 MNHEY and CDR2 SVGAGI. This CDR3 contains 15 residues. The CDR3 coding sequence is TGTGCCAGCAGTTATCGTGCCCCAGGGCGGTACGAGCAGTACTTC. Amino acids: CASSYRAPGRYEQYF.

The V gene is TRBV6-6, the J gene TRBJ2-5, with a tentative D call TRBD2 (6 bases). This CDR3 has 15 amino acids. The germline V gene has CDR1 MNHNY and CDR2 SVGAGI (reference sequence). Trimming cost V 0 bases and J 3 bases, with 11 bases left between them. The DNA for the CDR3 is TGTGCCAGCAGTTACTCGTTTAGCGGAGAAGAGACCCAGTACTTC. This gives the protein CASSYSFSGEETQYF.

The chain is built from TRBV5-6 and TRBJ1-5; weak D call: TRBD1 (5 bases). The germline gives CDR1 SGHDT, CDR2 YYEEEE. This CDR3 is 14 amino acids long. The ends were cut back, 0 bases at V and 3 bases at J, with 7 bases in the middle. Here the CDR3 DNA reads TGTGCCAGCAGCTTGGGACAGCACAATCAGCCCCAGCATTTT. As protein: CASSLGQHNQPQHF.

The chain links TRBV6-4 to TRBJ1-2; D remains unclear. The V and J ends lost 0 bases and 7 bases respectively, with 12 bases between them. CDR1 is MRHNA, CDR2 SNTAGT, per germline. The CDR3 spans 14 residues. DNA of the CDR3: TGTGCCAGCAGTGACTCGGGCAGATCAGGTGGCTACACCTTC. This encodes CASSDSGRSGGYTF.

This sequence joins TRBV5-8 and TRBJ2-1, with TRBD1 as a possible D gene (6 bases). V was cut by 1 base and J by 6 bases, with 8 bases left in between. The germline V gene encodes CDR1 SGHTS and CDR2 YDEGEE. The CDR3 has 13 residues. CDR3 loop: CASSLSRGNEQFF. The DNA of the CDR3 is TGTGCCAGCAGCTTGAGCAGGGGCAATGAGCAGTTCTTC.

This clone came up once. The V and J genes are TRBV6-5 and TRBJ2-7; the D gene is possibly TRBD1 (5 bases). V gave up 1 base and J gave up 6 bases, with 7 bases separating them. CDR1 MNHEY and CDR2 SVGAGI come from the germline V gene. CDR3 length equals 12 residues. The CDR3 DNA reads TGTGCCAGCAGTTACTACCAGGGCGAGCAGTACTTC. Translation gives CASSYYQGEQYF.

The CDR3 is CASSLGFTSGVLVISYEQYF. In DNA, the CDR3 is TGTGCCAGCAGCTTGGGTTTTACTAGCGGGGTCCTCGTAATCTCCTACGAGCAGTACTTC. V gene TRBV5-8 combines with J gene TRBJ2-7; 10 bases map to TRBD2. The CDR3 consists of 20 residues. Germline CDR1 reads SGHTS; CDR2 reads YDEGEE. After removal of 0 bases from V and 0 bases from J, the junction contained 15 bases not matched to a gene.

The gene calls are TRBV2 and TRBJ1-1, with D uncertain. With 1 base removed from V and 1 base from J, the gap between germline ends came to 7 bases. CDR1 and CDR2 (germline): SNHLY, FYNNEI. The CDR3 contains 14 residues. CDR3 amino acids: CASSEVTRNTEAFF. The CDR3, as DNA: TGTGCCAGCAGTGAAGTTACGAGGAACACTGAAGCTTTCTTT.

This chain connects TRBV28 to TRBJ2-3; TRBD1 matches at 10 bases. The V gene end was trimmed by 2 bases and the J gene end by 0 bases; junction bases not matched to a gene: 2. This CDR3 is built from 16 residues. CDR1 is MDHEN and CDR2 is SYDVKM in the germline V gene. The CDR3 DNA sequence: TGTGCCAGCAGTTTACCGGGACAGGGGAGCACAGATACGCAGTATTTT. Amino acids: CASSLPGQGSTDTQYF.

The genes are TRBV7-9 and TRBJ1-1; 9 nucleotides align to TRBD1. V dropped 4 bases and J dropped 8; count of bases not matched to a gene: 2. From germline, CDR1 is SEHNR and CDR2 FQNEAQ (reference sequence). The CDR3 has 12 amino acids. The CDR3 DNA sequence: TGTGCCAGCAGCTCGGGACAGGGAGAAGCTTTCTTT. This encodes CASSSGQGEAFF.

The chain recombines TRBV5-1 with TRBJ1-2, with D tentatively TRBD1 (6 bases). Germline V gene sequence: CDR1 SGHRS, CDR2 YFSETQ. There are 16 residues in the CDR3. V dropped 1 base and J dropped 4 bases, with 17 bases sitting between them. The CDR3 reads CASSLRGYDGTYGYTF. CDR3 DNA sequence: TGCGCCAGCAGCTTGAGGGGGTACGACGGCACCTATGGCTACACCTTC.

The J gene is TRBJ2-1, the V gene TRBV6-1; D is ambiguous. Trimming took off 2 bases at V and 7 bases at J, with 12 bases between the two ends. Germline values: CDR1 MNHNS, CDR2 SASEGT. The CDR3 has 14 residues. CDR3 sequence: CASSEQVGGNEQFF. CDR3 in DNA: TGTGCCAGCAGTGAACAAGTAGGCGGAAATGAGCAGTTCTTC.

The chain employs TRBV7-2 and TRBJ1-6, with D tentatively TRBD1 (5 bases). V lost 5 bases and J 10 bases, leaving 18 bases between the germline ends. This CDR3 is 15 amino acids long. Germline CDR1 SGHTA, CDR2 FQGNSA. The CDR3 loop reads CASSPGGESRSPLHF. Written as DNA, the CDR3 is TGTGCCAGCAGCCCCGGGGGGGAGTCAAGGTCACCCCTCCACTTT.

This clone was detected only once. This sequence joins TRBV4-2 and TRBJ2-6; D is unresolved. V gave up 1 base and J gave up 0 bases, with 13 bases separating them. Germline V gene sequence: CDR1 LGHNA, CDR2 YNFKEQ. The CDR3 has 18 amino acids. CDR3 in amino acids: CASSQGLTPNSGANVLTF. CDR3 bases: TGTGCCAGCAGCCAAGGGCTGACACCCAACTCTGGGGCCAACGTCCTGACTTTC.

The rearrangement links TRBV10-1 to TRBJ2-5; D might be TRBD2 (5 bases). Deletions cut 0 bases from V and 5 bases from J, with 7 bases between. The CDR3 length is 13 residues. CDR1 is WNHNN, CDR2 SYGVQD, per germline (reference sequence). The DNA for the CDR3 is TGCGCCAGCAGTGAGTCGAGAGGGGAGACCCAGTACTTC. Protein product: CASSESRGETQYF.

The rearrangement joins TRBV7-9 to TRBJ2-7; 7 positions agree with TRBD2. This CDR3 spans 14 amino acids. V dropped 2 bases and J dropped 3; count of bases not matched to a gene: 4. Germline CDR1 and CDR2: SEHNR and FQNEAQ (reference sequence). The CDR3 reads CASSLHASGYEQYF. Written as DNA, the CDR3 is TGTGCCAGCAGCTTACACGCTAGCGGCTACGAGCAGTACTTC.

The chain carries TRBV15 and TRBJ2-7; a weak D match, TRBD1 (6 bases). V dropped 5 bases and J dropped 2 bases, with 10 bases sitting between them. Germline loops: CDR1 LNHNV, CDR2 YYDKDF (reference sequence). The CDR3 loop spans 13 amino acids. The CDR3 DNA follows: TGTGCCACCAGCGGACAGCTTACCTACGAGCAGTACTTC. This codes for CATSGQLTYEQYF.

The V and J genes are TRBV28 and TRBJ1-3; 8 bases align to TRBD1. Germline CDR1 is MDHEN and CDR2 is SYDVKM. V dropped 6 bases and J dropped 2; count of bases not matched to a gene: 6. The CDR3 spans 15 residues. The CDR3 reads CASSPQGEAGNTIYF. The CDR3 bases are TGTGCCAGCAGCCCACAGGGGGAGGCTGGAAACACCATATATTTT.

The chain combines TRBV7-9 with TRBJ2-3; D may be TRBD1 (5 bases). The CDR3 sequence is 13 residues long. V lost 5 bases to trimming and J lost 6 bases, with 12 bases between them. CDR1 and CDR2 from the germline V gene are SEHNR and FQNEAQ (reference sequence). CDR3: CASSPLSGDTQYF. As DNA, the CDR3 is TGTGCCAGCAGCCCACTTTCAGGGGATACGCAGTATTTT. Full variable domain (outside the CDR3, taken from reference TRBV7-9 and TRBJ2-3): DTGVSQNPRHKITKRGQNVTFRCDPISEHNRLYWYRQTLGQGPEFLTYFQNEAQLEKSRLLSDRFSAERPKGSFSTLEIQRTEQGDSAMYLCASSPLSGDTQYFGPGTRLTVL.

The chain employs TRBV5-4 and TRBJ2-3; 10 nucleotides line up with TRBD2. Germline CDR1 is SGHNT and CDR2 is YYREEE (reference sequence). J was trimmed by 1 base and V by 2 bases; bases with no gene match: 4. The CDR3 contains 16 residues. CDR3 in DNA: TGTGCCAGCAGCTTACGACTAGCGGGTCGCACAGATACGCAGTATTTT. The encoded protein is CASSLRLAGRTDTQYF.

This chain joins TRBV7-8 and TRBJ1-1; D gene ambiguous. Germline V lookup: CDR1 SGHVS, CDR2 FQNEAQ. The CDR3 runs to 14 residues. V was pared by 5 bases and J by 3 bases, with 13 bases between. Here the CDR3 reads CASSKETRYTEAFF. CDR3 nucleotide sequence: TGTGCCAGCAGCAAAGAGACAAGGTACACTGAAGCTTTCTTT.

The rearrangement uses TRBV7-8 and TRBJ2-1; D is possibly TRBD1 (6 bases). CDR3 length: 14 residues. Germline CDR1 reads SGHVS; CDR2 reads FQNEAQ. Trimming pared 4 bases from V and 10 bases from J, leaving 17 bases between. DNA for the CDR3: TGTGCCAGCAGCTCAGTGGGGCGGACAGAGGAGCAGTTCTTC. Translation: CASSSVGRTEEQFF.